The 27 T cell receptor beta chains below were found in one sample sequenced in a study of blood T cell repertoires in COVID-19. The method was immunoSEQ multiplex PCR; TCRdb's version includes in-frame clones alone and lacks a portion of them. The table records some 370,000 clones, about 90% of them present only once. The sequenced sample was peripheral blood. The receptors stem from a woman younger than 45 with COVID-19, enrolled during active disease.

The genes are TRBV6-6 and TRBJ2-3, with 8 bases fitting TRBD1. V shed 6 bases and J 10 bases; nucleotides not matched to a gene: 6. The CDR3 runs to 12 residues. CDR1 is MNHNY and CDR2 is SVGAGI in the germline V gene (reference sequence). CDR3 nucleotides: TGTGCCAGCAGCCCCGACAGGGGACCGCAGTATTTT. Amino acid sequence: CASSPDRGPQYF.

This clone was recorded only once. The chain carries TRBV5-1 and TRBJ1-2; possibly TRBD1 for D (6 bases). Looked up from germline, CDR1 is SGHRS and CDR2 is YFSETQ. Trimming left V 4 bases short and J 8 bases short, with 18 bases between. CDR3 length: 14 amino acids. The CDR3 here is CASSPSSGGGGYTF. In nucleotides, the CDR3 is TGCGCCAGCAGCCCGTCGTCGGGGGGGGGCGGCTACACCTTC.

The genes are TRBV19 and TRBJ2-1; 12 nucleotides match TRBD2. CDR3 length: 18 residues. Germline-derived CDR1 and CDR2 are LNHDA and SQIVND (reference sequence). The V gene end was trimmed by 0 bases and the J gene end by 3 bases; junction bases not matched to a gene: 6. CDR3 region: CASSIDLASGRVYNEQFF. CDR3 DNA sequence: TGTGCCAGTAGTATAGATTTGGCTAGCGGGAGGGTCTACAATGAGCAGTTCTTC.

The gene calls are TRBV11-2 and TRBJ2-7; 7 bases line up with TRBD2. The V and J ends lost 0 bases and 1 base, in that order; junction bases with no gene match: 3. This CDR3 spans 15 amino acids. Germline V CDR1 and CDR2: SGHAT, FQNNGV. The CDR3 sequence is CASSLEVSGSYEQYF. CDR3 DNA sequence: TGTGCCAGCAGCTTAGAGGTTAGCGGGTCCTACGAGCAGTACTTC.

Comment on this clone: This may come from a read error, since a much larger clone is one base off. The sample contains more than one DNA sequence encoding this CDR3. The CDR3 DNA reads as TGTGCCAGCAGTTACGACACCAACTATGGCTACACCTTC. This sequence encodes CASSYDTNYGYTF. The chain employs TRBV6-5 and TRBJ1-2; D gene ambiguous. V lost 2 bases and J 2 bases, leaving 6 bases between the germline ends. The length of the CDR3 is 13 residues. The germline V gene has CDR1 MNHEY and CDR2 SVGAGI.

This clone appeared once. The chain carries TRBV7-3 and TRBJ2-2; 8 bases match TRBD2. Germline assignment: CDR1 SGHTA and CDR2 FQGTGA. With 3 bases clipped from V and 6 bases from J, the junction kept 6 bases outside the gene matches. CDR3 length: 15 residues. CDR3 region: CASSFGTRRAGELFF. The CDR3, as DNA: TGTGCCAGCAGCTTTGGGACTAGACGGGCCGGGGAGCTGTTTTTT.

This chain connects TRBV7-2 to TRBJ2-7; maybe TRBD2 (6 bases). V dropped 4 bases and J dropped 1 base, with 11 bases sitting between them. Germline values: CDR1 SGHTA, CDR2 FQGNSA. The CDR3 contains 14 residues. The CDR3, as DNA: TGTGCCAGCAGCTCCCCGGGACTTTCCTACGAGCAGTACTTC. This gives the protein CASSSPGLSYEQYF.

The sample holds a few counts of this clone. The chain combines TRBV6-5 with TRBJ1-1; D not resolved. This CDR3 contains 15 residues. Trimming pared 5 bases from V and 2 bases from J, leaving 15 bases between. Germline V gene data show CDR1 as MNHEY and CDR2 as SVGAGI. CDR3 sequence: CASSPSEYLNTEAFF. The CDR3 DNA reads TGTGCCAGCAGTCCCTCCGAGTATCTCAACACTGAAGCTTTCTTT.

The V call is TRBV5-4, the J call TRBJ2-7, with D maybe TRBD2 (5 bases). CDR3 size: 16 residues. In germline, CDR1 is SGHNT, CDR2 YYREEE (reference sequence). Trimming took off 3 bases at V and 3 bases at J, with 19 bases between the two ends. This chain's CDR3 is CASSSPSGGSNYEQYF. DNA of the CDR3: TGTGCCAGCAGCTCCCCCAGCGGCGGCTCTAACTACGAGCAGTACTTC.

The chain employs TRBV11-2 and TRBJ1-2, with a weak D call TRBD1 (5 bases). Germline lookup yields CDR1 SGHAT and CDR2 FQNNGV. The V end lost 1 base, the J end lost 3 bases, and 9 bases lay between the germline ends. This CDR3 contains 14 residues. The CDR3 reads CASSLVAGDYGYTF. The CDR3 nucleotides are TGTGCCAGCAGCTTAGTAGCGGGGGACTATGGCTACACCTTC.

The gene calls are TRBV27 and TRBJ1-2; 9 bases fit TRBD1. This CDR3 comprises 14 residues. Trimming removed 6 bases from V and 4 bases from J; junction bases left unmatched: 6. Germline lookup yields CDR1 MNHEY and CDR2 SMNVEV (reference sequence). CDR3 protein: CASRPTGGPYGYTF. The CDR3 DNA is TGTGCCAGCAGACCGACAGGGGGACCCTATGGCTACACCTTC.

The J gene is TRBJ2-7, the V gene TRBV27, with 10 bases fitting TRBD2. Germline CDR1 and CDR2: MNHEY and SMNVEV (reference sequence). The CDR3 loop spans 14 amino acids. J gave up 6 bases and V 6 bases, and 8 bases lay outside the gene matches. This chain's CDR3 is CASSLGGLAFEQYF. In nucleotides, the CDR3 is TGTGCCAGCAGCCTGGGGGGACTAGCGTTCGAGCAGTACTTC.

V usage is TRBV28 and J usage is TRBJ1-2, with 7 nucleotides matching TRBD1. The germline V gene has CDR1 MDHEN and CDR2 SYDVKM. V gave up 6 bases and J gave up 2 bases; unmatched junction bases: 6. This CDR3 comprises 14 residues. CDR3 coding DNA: TGTGCCAGCAGACCTACAGGGGAGAACTATGGCTACACCTTC. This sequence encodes CASRPTGENYGYTF.

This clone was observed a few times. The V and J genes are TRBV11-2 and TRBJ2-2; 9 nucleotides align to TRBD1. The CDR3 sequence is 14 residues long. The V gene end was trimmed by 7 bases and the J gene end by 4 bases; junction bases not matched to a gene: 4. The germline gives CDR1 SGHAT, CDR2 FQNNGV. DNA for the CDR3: TGTGCCAGCATAGGGGACAGGGTCACCGGGGAGCTGTTTTTT. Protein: CASIGDRVTGELFF.

The CDR3 here is CASSPRTGSSYEQYF. CDR3 bases: TGTGCCAGCAGCCCCCGGACAGGGAGCTCCTACGAGCAGTACTTC. The genes are TRBV11-3 and TRBJ2-7, with TRBD1 matching 8 bases. The V gene end was trimmed by 5 bases and the J gene end by 0 bases; junction bases not matched to a gene: 6. CDR1 SGHNT and CDR2 YENEEA come from the germline V gene. The CDR3 length is 15 residues. Looking up the rest from reference TRBV11-3 and TRBJ2-7 gives the full variable domain: EAGVVQSPRYKIIEKKQPVAFWCNPISGHNTLYWYLQNLGQGPELLIRYENEEAVDDSQLPKDRFSAERLKGVDSTLKIQPAELGDSAVYLCASSPRTGSSYEQYFGPGTRLTVT.

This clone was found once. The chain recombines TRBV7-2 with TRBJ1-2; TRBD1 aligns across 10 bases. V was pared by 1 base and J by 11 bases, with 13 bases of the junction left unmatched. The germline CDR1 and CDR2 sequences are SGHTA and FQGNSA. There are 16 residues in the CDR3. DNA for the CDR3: TGTGCCAGCAGCTTAGTCGGGGGGGGACAGGGGATTTTTTACACCTTC. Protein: CASSLVGGGQGIFYTF.

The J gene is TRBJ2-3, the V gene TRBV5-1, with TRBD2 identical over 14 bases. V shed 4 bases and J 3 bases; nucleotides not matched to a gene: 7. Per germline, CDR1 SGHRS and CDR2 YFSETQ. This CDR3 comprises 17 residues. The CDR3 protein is CASSPGTSGSRTDTQYF. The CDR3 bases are TGCGCCAGCAGCCCGGGGACTAGCGGGAGTCGGACAGATACGCAGTATTTT.

CDR3: CASGGLAVREQYF. The CDR3 DNA follows: TGTGCCAGCGGGGGACTAGCGGTTAGAGAGCAGTACTTC. V is TRBV2 and J is TRBJ2-7, with 11 bases that match TRBD2. The CDR3 covers 13 residues. Germline lookup yields CDR1 SNHLY and CDR2 FYNNEI. J gave up 7 bases and V 8 bases, and 7 bases lay outside the gene matches.

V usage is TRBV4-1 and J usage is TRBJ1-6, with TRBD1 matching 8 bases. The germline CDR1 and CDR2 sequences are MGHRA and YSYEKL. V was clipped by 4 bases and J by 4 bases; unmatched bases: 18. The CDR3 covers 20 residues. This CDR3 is CASSPRVGQGPSAYNSPLHF. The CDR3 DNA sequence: TGCGCCAGCAGCCCCCGTGTCGGACAGGGCCCCTCAGCTTATAATTCACCCCTCCACTTT.

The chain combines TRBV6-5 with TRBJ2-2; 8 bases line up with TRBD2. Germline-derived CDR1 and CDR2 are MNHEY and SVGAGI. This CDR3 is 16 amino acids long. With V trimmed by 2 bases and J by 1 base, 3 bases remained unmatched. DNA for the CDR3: TGTGCCAGCAGTTACGTCCTAGCGGGGAACACCGGGGAGCTGTTTTTT. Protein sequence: CASSYVLAGNTGELFF.

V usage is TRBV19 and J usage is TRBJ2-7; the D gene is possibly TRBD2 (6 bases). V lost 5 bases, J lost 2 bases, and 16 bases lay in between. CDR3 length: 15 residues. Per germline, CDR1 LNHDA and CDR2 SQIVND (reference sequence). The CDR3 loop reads CASSSSGLSTYEQYF. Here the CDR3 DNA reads TGTGCCAGTAGTTCCAGCGGACTATCTACCTACGAGCAGTACTTC.

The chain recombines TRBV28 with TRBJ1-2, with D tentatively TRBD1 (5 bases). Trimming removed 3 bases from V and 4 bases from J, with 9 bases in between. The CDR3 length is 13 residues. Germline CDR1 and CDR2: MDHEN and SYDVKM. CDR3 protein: CASSLTATYGYTF. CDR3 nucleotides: TGTGCCAGCAGTTTGACAGCCACCTATGGCTACACCTTC.

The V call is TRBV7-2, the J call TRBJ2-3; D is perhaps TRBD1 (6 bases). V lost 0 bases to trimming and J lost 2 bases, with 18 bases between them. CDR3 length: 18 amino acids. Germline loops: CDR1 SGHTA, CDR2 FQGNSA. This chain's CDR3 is CASSLAFPGQTHTDTQYF. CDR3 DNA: TGTGCCAGCAGCTTAGCATTTCCGGGACAAACCCACACAGATACGCAGTATTTT.

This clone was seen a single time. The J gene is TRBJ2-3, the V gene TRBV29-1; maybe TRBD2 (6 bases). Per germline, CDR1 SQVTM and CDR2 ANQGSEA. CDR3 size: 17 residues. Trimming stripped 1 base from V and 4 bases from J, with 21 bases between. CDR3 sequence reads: CSVEGREDIGRPDTQYF. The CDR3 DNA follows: TGCAGCGTTGAAGGAAGGGAGGACATAGGACGCCCAGATACGCAGTATTTT.

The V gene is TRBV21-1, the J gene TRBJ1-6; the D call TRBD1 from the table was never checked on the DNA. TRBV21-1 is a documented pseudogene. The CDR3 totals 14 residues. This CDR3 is CASSSRQSNSPLHF. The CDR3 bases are TGTGCCAGCAGCTCTCGACAGTCCAATTCACCCCTCCACTTT.

CDR3 sequence reads: CASSVWGEGLLETQYF. The CDR3 bases are TGTGCCAGCAGCGTATGGGGCGAGGGACTGTTAGAGACCCAGTACTTC. The chain employs TRBV9 and TRBJ2-5, with a tentative D call TRBD2 (6 bases). Germline V gene sequence: CDR1 SGDLS, CDR2 YYNGEE. The CDR3 extends over 16 amino acids. The germline V and J ends were trimmed by 1 base and 4 bases, with 17 bases remaining between them.

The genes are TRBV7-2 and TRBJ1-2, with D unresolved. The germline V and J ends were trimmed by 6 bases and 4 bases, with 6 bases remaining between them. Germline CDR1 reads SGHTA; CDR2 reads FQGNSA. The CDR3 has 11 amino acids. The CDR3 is CASRSVYGYTF. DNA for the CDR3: TGTGCCAGCAGGTCTGTCTATGGCTACACCTTC. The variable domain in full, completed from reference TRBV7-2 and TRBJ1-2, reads GAGVSQSPSNKVTEKGKDVELRCDPISGHTALYWYRQSLGQGLEFLIYFQGNSAPDKSGLPSDRFSAERTGGSVSTLTIQRTQQEDSAVYLCASRSVYGYTFGSGTRLTVV.